This T cell receptor beta chain was observed in a study of blood T cell repertoires in COVID-19. Study information: Sources were T cells, B-cell-depleted T cells, or PBMCs; the material itself was cDNA or gDNA.

This CDR3 has 15 amino acids. The germline V gene encodes CDR1 GTSNPN and CDR2 SVGIG (reference sequence). The table came from immunoSEQ multiplex PCR; TCRdb's copy has only in-frame clones and leaves some out. The data show 150,000 to 200,000 clones, 65% to 85% seen once. The rearrangement links TRBV30 to TRBJ1-1; 7 bases are shared with TRBD1. Sequencing was carried out using peripheral blood. The origin of this receptor is a man aged 60 to 75 with active or convalescent COVID-19. The CDR3 nucleotides are TGTGCTGGTAAAAAAGGGGGCCGGGCGGGGACTGAAGCTTTCTTT. As protein: CAGKKGGRAGTEAFF.